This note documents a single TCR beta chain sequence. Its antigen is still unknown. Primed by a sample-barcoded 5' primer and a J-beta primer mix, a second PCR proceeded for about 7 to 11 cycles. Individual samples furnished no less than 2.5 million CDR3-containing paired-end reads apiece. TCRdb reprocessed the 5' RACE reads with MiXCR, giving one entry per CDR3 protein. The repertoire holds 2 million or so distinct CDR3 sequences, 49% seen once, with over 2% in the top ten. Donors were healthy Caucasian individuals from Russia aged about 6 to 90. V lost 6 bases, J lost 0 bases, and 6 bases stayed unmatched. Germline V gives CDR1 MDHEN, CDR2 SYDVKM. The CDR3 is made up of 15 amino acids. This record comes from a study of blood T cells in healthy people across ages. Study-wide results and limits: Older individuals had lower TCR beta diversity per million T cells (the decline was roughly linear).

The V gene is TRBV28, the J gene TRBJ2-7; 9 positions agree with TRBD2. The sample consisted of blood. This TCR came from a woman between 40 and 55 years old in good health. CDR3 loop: CASRRGGDYSYEQYF. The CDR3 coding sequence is TGTGCCAGCAGACGCGGGGGGGACTACTCCTACGAGCAGTACTTC.